The subject of this entry is one TCR beta chain. Germline V gene lookup returns CDR1 SGDLS and CDR2 YYNGEE. The CDR3 runs 16 residues. The V gene end was trimmed by 1 base and the J gene end by 8 bases; junction bases not matched to a gene: 12. This record comes from a study of shared clonotypes between healthy human individuals. Using immunoSEQ multiplex PCR, the repertoire was profiled, and TCRdb retains in-frame clones only, with some absent. Among 2 million to 2.5 million clones, about 90% were seen once, and the ten largest hold 0.3% to 0.4%. This chain connects TRBV9 to TRBJ2-4, with 7 bases identical to TRBD2. The sequence was collected from a man between 18 and 35 years old in good health. Some clones in this sample may be carry-over from other donors' samples. Specimen: naive CD4+ T cells from PBMCs. Subset: CD45RA+ positively selected. The CDR3 spells CASSVSGTSPGDIQYF. CDR3 nucleotides: TGTGCCAGCAGCGTAAGCGGGACGTCGCCTGGGGACATTCAGTACTTC.